Listed below are T cell receptor beta chains from one sample, sequenced in a study of blood T cells in healthy people across ages. TCRdb itself ran the 5' RACE reads through MiXCR, one entry per CDR3 protein. The top ten hold around a quarter of the sample, which has roughly 730,000 distinct CDR3 sequences, roughly three fifths seen once. The sequencing input was blood. The receptors here all came from a man aged 35-49 years in good health. Both conserved end residues are part of each CDR3. D genes are given only for firm matches. Size tells how often a clone was seen (once, few, many) or the class of an expanded clone, and some rows leave it out.

size: NA; V: TRBV5-5; J: TRBJ2-5; D: TRBD1; length: 15; DNA: TGTGCCGGCAGCGCGCACAGGGGGCGAGGGGAGACCCAGTACTTC; CDR3: CAGSAHRGRGETQYF
size: NA; V: TRBV7-3; J: TRBJ2-3; D: TRBD2; length: 15; DNA: TGTGTCAGCAGCCTAGCGGGAGGGAGCACAGATACGCAGTATTTT; CDR3: CVSSLAGGSTDTQYF
size: NA; V: TRBV6-2/TRBV6-3; J: TRBJ2-1; D: TRBD2; length: 19; DNA: TGTGCCAGCTTCTACGGGGGGACTAGCGCGACGCCCTCCTACAATGAGCAGTTCTTC; CDR3: CASFYGGTSATPSYNEQFF
size: few; V: TRBV29-1; J: TRBJ1-2; D: TRBD1; length: 15; DNA: TGCAGCGTTCAAGGGACAGGGGGCGAGGACTATGGCTACACCTTC; CDR3: CSVQGTGGEDYGYTF
size: NA; V: TRBV27; J: TRBJ2-3; D: TRBD1; length: 16; DNA: TGTGCCAGCAGGCCACAGGGGGTAATTCGCACAGATACGCAGTATTTT; CDR3: CASRPQGVIRTDTQYF
size: few; V: TRBV28; J: TRBJ2-5; D: TRBD1; length: 17; DNA: TGTGCCAGCAGTCCCCTGTTCTCCCGACAGGGCGTAGAGACCCAGTACTTC; CDR3: CASSPLFSRQGVETQYF
size: NA; V: TRBV2; J: TRBJ1-5; D: NA; length: 14; DNA: TGTGCCAGTCGACAGGACTATAGCAATCAGCCCCAGCATTTT; CDR3: CASRQDYSNQPQHF
size: NA; V: TRBV11-2; J: TRBJ2-1; D: NA; length: 15; DNA: TGTGCCAGCAGCTTAGAGGGCTGCTCCCCCAATGAGCAGTTCTTC; CDR3: CASSLEGCSPNEQFF
size: few; V: TRBV6-5; J: TRBJ2-7; D: TRBD2; length: 14; DNA: TGTGCCAGCAGTGGACTCGGGAGGGGCTACGAGCAGTACTTC; CDR3: CASSGLGRGYEQYF
size: NA; V: TRBV10-3; J: TRBJ2-7; D: TRBD2; length: 14; DNA: TGTGCCATCAGTGAGACCGGGACTAGTTACGAGCAGTACTTC; CDR3: CAISETGTSYEQYF
size: NA; V: TRBV3-1; J: TRBJ2-3; D: NA; length: 17; DNA: TGTGCCAGCAGCCAGGCCGGGACACTCGAATCGGAAGATACGCAGTATTTT; CDR3: CASSQAGTLESEDTQYF
size: NA; V: TRBV20-1; J: TRBJ2-2; D: NA; length: 13; DNA: TGCAGTGCTAGAGCAAGACAGACCGGGGAGCTGTTTTTT; CDR3: CSARARQTGELFF
size: few; V: TRBV4-3; J: TRBJ2-2; D: NA; length: 13; DNA: TGCGCCAGCAGCCACGGGACGGATAGGGAGCTGTTTTTT; CDR3: CASSHGTDRELFF
size: NA; V: TRBV3-1; J: TRBJ2-5; D: TRBD2; length: 13; DNA: TGTGCCAGCAGGGTAGCGGGCCAAGAGACCCAGTACTTC; CDR3: CASRVAGQETQYF
size: NA; V: TRBV9; J: TRBJ2-5; D: NA; length: 17; DNA: TGTGCCAGCAGCGTCCAGGCCCAGGCAGCGTACCAAGAGACCCAGTACTTC; CDR3: CASSVQAQAAYQETQYF
size: NA; V: TRBV11-2; J: TRBJ2-7; D: TRBD1; length: 13; DNA: TGTGCCAGCAGCCGGACAGGGAACTACGAGCAGTACTTC; CDR3: CASSRTGNYEQYF
size: NA; V: TRBV7-2; J: TRBJ2-7; D: NA; length: 15; DNA: TGTGCCAGCAGCTTAGGGGCTAGCTCCTACAATGAGCAGTACTTC; CDR3: CASSLGASSYNEQYF
size: NA; V: TRBV10-3; J: TRBJ2-7; D: NA; length: 13; DNA: TGTGCCACACCATACCCCACTGCGGCCGAGCAGTACTTC; CDR3: CATPYPTAAEQYF
size: NA; V: TRBV7-2; J: TRBJ1-1; D: NA; length: 14; DNA: TGTGCCAGCAGCTTAGCAGGGGCGTCCCCTGAAGCTTTCTTT; CDR3: CASSLAGASPEAFF
size: NA; V: TRBV29-1; J: TRBJ2-1; D: TRBD1; length: 12; DNA: TGCAGCGTTGGGGACAGACACAATGAGCAGTTCTTC; CDR3: CSVGDRHNEQFF
size: once; V: TRBV29-1; J: TRBJ2-7; D: TRBD2; length: 14; DNA: TGCAGCGTTGAATTGGCGGGGGACTCCTACGAGCAGTACTTC; CDR3: CSVELAGDSYEQYF
size: NA; V: TRBV20-1; J: TRBJ2-7; D: NA; length: 12; DNA: TGCAGTGCTAGAGATTTCAGGGGCGAGCAGTACTTC; CDR3: CSARDFRGEQYF
size: few; V: TRBV7-3; J: TRBJ2-3; D: TRBD2; length: 15; DNA: TGTGCCAGCAGCTTAGTGAGCGGGGGATCGGATACGCAGTATTTT; CDR3: CASSLVSGGSDTQYF
size: few; V: TRBV3-1; J: TRBJ1-2; D: NA; length: 15; DNA: TGTGCCAGCAGCCAAACTGATCAGGGGCACTATGGCTACACCTTC; CDR3: CASSQTDQGHYGYTF
size: NA; V: TRBV4-1; J: TRBJ2-7; D: NA; length: 11; DNA: TGCGCCAGCAGCCTAGACAGCCGGCAGTACTTC; CDR3: CASSLDSRQYF
size: NA; V: TRBV20-1; J: TRBJ2-3; D: TRBD2; length: 15; DNA: TGCAGTGCCGGAGGCGGACTAGCGCCCATAGATACGCAGTATTTT; CDR3: CSAGGGLAPIDTQYF
size: NA; V: TRBV6-5; J: TRBJ2-7; D: NA; length: 13; DNA: TGTGCCAGCAGTTACGGTAGAACCTACGAGCAGTACTTC; CDR3: CASSYGRTYEQYF
size: NA; V: TRBV12-3/TRBV12-4; J: TRBJ2-6; D: NA; length: 18; DNA: TGTGCCAGCAGTTCCGCACTAGTAATCTTTACTGGGGCCAACGTCCTGACTTTC; CDR3: CASSSALVIFTGANVLTF
size: NA; V: TRBV7-2; J: TRBJ1-4; D: NA; length: 15; DNA: TGTGCCAGCAGCTTATACGTGGGGGCTAATGAAAAACTGTTTTTT; CDR3: CASSLYVGANEKLFF
size: NA; V: TRBV4-2; J: TRBJ2-5; D: NA; length: 15; DNA: TGTGCCAGCAGCCAAGCCGGACAGCTGCAAGAGACCCAGTACTTC; CDR3: CASSQAGQLQETQYF
size: NA; V: TRBV7-2; J: TRBJ2-5; D: NA; length: 15; DNA: TGTGCCAGCAGCTCACCTGGGGGGGGGCGTATAAGAAAGTACTTC; CDR3: CASSSPGGGRIRKYF
size: few; V: TRBV12-5; J: TRBJ2-5; D: NA; length: 14; DNA: TGTGCTAGTGCTTCGGTCGGGACCCAAGAGACCCAGTACTTC; CDR3: CASASVGTQETQYF
size: NA; V: TRBV25-1; J: TRBJ1-1; D: TRBD1; length: 15; DNA: TGTGCCAGCAGTGGACAGGGTACTCTGTACACTGAAGCTTTCTTT; CDR3: CASSGQGTLYTEAFF
size: few; V: TRBV7-2; J: TRBJ1-2; D: NA; length: 14; DNA: TGTGCCAGCAGTCCCACGTCGTCCGACTATGGCTACACCTTC; CDR3: CASSPTSSDYGYTF
size: once; V: TRBV2; J: TRBJ2-5; D: NA; length: 13; DNA: TGTGCCAGCAGTGAACTTAAGGCCGGGACCCAGTACTTC; CDR3: CASSELKAGTQYF
size: NA; V: TRBV7-9; J: TRBJ2-5; D: TRBD2; length: 17; DNA: TGTGCCAGCAGCTTACCCGGGACTAGCGGGATTCAAGAGACCCAGTACTTC; CDR3: CASSLPGTSGIQETQYF